This paragraph reports one TCR beta chain. This CDR3 contains 13 residues. Germline assignment: CDR1 SQVTM and CDR2 ANQGSEA. This sample was included in a study of blood T cell repertoires in COVID-19. Study as a whole: Collection of acute and convalescent COVID-19 samples took place in the United States, Italy and Spain.

Original handling: It was from reference gene primer amplification that nucleated cell counts were estimated. Method: immunoSEQ multiplex PCR; TCRdb's copy keeps in-frame clones and lacks some. V and J calls and clone size are given by that table; D and trimming were obtained from the DNA. This table has hundreds of thousands of clones, approximately 83% appearing once. Sequencing was carried out using peripheral blood. The TCR was taken from an elderly man with acute or convalescent COVID-19. The V call is TRBV29-1, the J call TRBJ1-5, with 7 bases that match TRBD1. The CDR3 bases are TGCAGGAAAACCGGGACAGTCGATCAGCCCCAGCATTTT. It codes for CRKTGTVDQPQHF.